This T cell receptor beta chain was identified during a study of CD8+ T cells in alopecia areata. In each case, RNA was isolated and then reverse transcribed into cDNA as the sequencing template. This table comes from immunoSEQ multiplex PCR, and its TCRdb copy is limited to in-frame clones, with some not included. This table has fewer than 200,000 clones, around three fifths appearing once. Germline CDR1 SGHAT, CDR2 FQNNGV. The CDR3 length is 13 residues. Trimming pared 1 base from V and 5 bases from J, leaving 8 bases between. The sample's treatment: oral pan-JAK inhibitor, 5-10 mg twice daily. The source material was CD4+ T cells sorted from blood, sampled at week 24, from a patient treated with tofacitinib. This rearrangement joins TRBV11-2 to TRBJ2-5; D uncertain. This TCR was sampled from a human donor with alopecia areata. The CDR3 nucleotides read TGTGCCAGCAGCTTAGGGGTCGGGGAGACCCAGTACTTC. Translation: CASSLGVGETQYF.